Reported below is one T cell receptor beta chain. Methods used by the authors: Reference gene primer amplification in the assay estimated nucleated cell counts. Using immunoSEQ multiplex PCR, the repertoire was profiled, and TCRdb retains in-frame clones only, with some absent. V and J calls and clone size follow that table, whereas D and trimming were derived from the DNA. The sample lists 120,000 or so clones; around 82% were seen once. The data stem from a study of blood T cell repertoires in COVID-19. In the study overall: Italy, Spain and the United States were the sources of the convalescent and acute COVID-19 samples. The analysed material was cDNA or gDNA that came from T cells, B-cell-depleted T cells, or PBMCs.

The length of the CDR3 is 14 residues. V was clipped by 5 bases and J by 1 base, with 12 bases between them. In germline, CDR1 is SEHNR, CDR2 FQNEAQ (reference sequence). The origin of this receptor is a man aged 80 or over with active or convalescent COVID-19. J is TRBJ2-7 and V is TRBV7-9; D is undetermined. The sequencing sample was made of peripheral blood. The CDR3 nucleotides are TGTGCCAGCAGCCCACCCCAGCGATCCTACGAGCAGTACTTC. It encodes CASSPPQRSYEQYF.